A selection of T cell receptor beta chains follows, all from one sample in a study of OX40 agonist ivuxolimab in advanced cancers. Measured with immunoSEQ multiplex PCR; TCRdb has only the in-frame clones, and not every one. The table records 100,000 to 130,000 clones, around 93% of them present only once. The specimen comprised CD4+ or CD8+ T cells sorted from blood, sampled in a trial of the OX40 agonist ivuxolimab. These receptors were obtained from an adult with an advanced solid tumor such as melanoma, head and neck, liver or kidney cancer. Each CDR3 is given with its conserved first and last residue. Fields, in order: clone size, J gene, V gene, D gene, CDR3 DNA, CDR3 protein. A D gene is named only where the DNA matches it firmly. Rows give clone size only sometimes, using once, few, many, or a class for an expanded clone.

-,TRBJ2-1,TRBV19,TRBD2,TGTGCCAGTAGTAATGGAGCTAGCGGGAGAGGCCATGAGCAGTTCTTC,CASSNGASGRGHEQFF
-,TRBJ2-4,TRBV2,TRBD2,TGTGCCAGCAATCCTAGCGGGGGGGGCGCCAAAAACATTCAGTACTTC,CASNPSGGGAKNIQYF
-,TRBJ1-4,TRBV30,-,TGTGCCTGGAGCGTCGTTCGGGGGTCGAATGAAAAACTGTTTTTT,CAWSVVRGSNEKLFF
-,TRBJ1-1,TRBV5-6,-,TGTGCCAGCAGCTTGGGCCTGAACACTGAAGCTTTCTTT,CASSLGLNTEAFF
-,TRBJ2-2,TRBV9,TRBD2,TGTGCCAGCAGCGTGACTAGCTGGCCCGGGGAGCTGTTTTTT,CASSVTSWPGELFF
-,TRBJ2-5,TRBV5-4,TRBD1,TGTGCCAGCAGCGTCACAGGGGGCCTCCAAGAGACCCAGTACTTC,CASSVTGGLQETQYF
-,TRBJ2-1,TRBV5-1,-,TGCGCCAGCAGCCCGGATCCGGGGGGCCTATACAATGAGCAGTTCTTC,CASSPDPGGLYNEQFF
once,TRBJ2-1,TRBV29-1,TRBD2,TGCAGCGTTGTTTTAGCGGGAGGAATCAATGAGCAGTTCTTC,CSVVLAGGINEQFF
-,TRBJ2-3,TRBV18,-,TGTGCCAGCTCAACAGGACAATACAGCACAGATACGCAGTATTTT,CASSTGQYSTDTQYF
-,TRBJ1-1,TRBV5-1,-,TGCGCCAGCAGCTTGGCCCCAGGGACGAACACTGAAGCTTTCTTT,CASSLAPGTNTEAFF
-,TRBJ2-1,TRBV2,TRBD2,TGTGCCAGCAGCCAAAGCGGGGGGGCGTACAATGAGCAGTTCTTC,CASSQSGGAYNEQFF
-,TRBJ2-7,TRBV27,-,TGTGCCAGCAGGCTATATGAAAACTACGAGCAGTACTTC,CASRLYENYEQYF
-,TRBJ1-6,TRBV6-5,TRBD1,TGTGCCAGCAGGAGGGACAGGGGAAATTCACCCCTCCACTTT,CASRRDRGNSPLHF
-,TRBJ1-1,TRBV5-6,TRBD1,TGTGCCAGCAGTAAGAGTGCAGGGGGGGCTTTCTTT,CASSKSAGGAFF
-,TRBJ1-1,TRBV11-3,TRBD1,TGTGCCAGCAGCTTAGACAGGGGGACTGAAGCTTTCTTT,CASSLDRGTEAFF
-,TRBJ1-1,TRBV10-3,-,TGTGCCATCAGTGAAACCGACAGGATAAACACTGAAGCTTTCTTT,CAISETDRINTEAFF
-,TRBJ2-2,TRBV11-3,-,TGTGCCAGCAGCCTGGACAGAGGGGGCGGGGAGCTGTTTTTT,CASSLDRGGGELFF
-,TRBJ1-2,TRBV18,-,TGTGCCAGCTCACCCGATGTATCCTTTTACAACTATGGCTACACCTTC,CASSPDVSFYNYGYTF
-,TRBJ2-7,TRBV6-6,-,TGTGCCAGCAGTCCTCTGGGGGACGAGCAGTACTTC,CASSPLGDEQYF
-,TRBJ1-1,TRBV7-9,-,TGTGCCAGCAGCTTACCGGGGGTAGGGGCTGAAGCTTTCTTT,CASSLPGVGAEAFF
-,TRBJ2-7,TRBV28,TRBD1,TGTGCCAGCAGTTTTGGGCCGGGACAGAGATACGAGCAGTACTTC,CASSFGPGQRYEQYF
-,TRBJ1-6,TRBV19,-,TGTGCCAGTAGTATACTACAGCCTCGTAATTCACCCCTCCACTTT,CASSILQPRNSPLHF
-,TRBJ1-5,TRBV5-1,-,TGCGCCAGCAGCCCAAACCCTTATCAGCCCCAGCATTTT,CASSPNPYQPQHF
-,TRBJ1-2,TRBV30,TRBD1,TGTGCCTGGAGTGCAGATACAGGGGTCGGCTACACCTTC,CAWSADTGVGYTF
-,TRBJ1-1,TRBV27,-,TGTGCCAGCAGTTGGGGGTGGAACACTGAAGCTTTCTTT,CASSWGWNTEAFF
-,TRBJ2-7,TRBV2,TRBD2,TGTGCCAGCAGTGGACTAGCGGGAGCTGGCGGGGAGCAGTACTTC,CASSGLAGAGGEQYF
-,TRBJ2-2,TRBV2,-,TGTGCCAGCAGTGAAGTTCCCCCCATAGACACCGGGGAGCTGTTTTTT,CASSEVPPIDTGELFF
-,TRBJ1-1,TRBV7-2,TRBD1,TGTGCCAGCAGCCTCACAGGGGCGGTTACCCCTTTCTTT,CASSLTGAVTPFF
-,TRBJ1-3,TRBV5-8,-,TGTGCCAGCAGCTTGGGGACCGAAGGAAACACCATATATTTT,CASSLGTEGNTIYF
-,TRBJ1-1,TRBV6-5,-,TGTGCCAGCAGTTCGGCCGTGGGGGCCCTCACTGAAGCTTTCTTT,CASSSAVGALTEAFF
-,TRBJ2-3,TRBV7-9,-,TGTGCCAGCAGCTTACAACTGGGCACAGATACGCAGTATTTT,CASSLQLGTDTQYF
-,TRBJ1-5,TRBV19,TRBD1,TGTGCCAGTAGCCGGGGACAGGGTGATGCTCAGCCCCAGCATTTT,CASSRGQGDAQPQHF
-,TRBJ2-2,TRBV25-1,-,TGTGCCAGCAGTGAGGGGGCAGGGAACACCGGGGAGCTGTTTTTT,CASSEGAGNTGELFF
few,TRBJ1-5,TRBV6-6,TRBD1,TGTGCCAACTCACAGGGGGGCGGCAATCAGCCCCAGCATTTT,CANSQGGGNQPQHF
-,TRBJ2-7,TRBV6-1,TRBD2,TGTGCCAGCAGTGAAAACCTAGCGGGAGCCTACGAGCAGTACTTC,CASSENLAGAYEQYF
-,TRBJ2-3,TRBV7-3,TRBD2,TGTGCCAGCAGCTTAGGGCCAGCGGGAGCCGCAGATACGCAGTATTTT,CASSLGPAGAADTQYF
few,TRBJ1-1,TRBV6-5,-,TGTGCCAGCAGTTACTCTTTGGACACTGAAGCTTTCTTT,CASSYSLDTEAFF
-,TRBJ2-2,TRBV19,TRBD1,TGTGCCAGTAGTATAAGAACAGGGGCGAACACCGGGGAGCTGTTTTTT,CASSIRTGANTGELFF
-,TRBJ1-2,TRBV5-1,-,TGCGCCAGCAGCTTAACTAACTATGGCTACACCTTC,CASSLTNYGYTF
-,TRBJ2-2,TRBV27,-,TGTGCCAGCAGGGCTTTTTCCCCCACCGGGGAGCTGTTTTTT,CASRAFSPTGELFF
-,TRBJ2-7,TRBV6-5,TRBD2,TGTGCCAGCAGTTACTCTCGCGGGAGGGAAGGGGAGCAGTACTTC,CASSYSRGREGEQYF
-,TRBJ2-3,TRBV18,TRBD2,TGTGCCAGCTCACTAGGACTAGCGGGAGATACGCAGTATTTT,CASSLGLAGDTQYF
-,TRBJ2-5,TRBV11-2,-,TGTGCCAGCAGCTTAGGGGCGATAGCGGAAGGAGGGGAGACCCAGTACTTC,CASSLGAIAEGGETQYF
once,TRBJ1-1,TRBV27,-,TGTGCCGGATACAGGGTATCTCACACTGAAGCTTTCTTT,CAGYRVSHTEAFF
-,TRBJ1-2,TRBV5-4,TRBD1,TGTGCCAGCAGCAAAGGGACAGGGGCAACCTATGGCTACACCTTC,CASSKGTGATYGYTF
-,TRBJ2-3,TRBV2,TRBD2,TGTGCCAACTCAGCGGGAGGGTCAGATACGCAGTATTTT,CANSAGGSDTQYF
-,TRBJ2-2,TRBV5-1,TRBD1,TGCGCCAGCAGCGGGGTGGGGACAGGGTCCACCGGGGAGCTGTTTTTT,CASSGVGTGSTGELFF
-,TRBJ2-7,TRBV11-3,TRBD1,TGTGCCAGCAGCATAGGACAGGGAGTCTACGAGCAGTACTTC,CASSIGQGVYEQYF
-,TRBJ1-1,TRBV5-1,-,TGCGCCAGCCAACTCTCTCCTGGGGACACTGAAGCTTTCTTT,CASQLSPGDTEAFF
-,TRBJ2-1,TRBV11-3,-,TGTGCCAGCAGCTTAAGTACTGAGCAGTTCTTC,CASSLSTEQFF
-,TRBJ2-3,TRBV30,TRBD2,TGTGCCTGGGGGACTAGCGGAGCTCTTCATTCGCAGTATTTT,CAWGTSGALHSQYF
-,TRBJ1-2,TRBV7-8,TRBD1,TGTGCCAGCAGCTCGGGGACAGGGAGGTATGGCTACACCTTC,CASSSGTGRYGYTF
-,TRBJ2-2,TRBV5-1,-,TGCGCCAGCAGCAGCTTGAGAGACCAGGCCGGGGAGCTGTTTTTT,CASSSLRDQAGELFF
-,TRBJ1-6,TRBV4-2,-,TGTGCCAGCAGCCAAGAGGGAGGGGCATTTTATTCACCCCTCCACTTT,CASSQEGGAFYSPLHF
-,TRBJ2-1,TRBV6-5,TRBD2,TGTGCCAGCAGTTACCTTCTAGCGGGAGTTGTCGATGAGCAGTTCTTC,CASSYLLAGVVDEQFF
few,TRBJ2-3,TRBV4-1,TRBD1,TGCGCCAGCAGCCAAGACCTAGTTCAGACAGGGGGCTTTACAGATACGCAGTATTTT,CASSQDLVQTGGFTDTQYF